The sequence of this T cell receptor (beta chain) was determined in a study of cytomegalovirus exposure and HLA in healthy donors. General observations from the study: Subsequent analysis found a tendency for first-cohort TCR clusters to co-occur within the 95 to 150 validation repertoires. Both high specificity and high sensitivity reportedly marked the classifier's diagnosis of cytomegalovirus status. Rarity held for most TCR sequences, but there were some public TCRs that occurred in many donors. Listed as cytomegalovirus-associated were 164 TCR beta chains.

Germline CDR1 and CDR2: KGHSH and LQKENI. The CDR3 runs 14 residues. The germline V and J ends were trimmed by 4 bases and 7 bases, with 13 bases remaining between them. Points on this clone: Its target is not known.

Profiling relied on immunoSEQ multiplex PCR, and the TCRdb table lists in-frame clones only, not all of them. There are 110,000 to 150,000 clones in the sample; approximately 90% occur only once, and 0.6% to 0.85% lies in the top ten. Sequencing input: PBMCs. V is TRBV18 and J is TRBJ1-4; D gene uncertain. The sequence came from a man younger than 30 in good health and CMV-seronegative. The CDR3 DNA reads as TGTGCCAGCTCACAGGCAGGCACTCTTGAAAAACTGTTTTTT. It encodes CASSQAGTLEKLFF. Filled out from reference TRBV18 and TRBJ1-4, the complete variable domain reads NAGVMQNPRHLVRRRGQEARLRCSPMKGHSHVYWYRQLPEEGLKFMVYLQKENIIDESGMPKERFSAEFPKEGPSILRIQQVVRGDSAAYFCASSQAGTLEKLFFGSGTQLSVL.